These T cell receptor beta chains were read from a single sample in a study of blood T cell repertoires in COVID-19. This table comes from immunoSEQ multiplex PCR, and its TCRdb copy is limited to in-frame clones, with some not included. The sample has a few hundred thousand clones, around 89% seen once; the top ten hold about 2.9%. Input material: peripheral blood. These receptors were collected from a woman younger than 45 with COVID-19, enrolled during active disease. CDR3s include the opening cysteine and the closing phenylalanine or tryptophan. The order of the fields is J gene, clone size, CDR3 length, D gene, V gene, CDR3 DNA, CDR3 protein. A D gene is named only where the DNA matches it firmly. Clone size appears in some rows only: once, few, many, or a class for an expanded clone.

j_gene: TRBJ2-5; abundance: .; len: 14; d_gene: .; v_gene: TRBV29-1; CDR3nt: TGCAGCGTTGAAGGTCCGGACAGTCAAGAGACCCAGTACTTC; CDR3aa: CSVEGPDSQETQYF
j_gene: TRBJ1-6; abundance: .; len: 14; d_gene: TRBD1; v_gene: TRBV2; CDR3nt: TGTGCCAGTTGGGGGGGACAGGGGAATTCACCCCTCCACTTT; CDR3aa: CASWGGQGNSPLHF
j_gene: TRBJ2-2; abundance: few; len: 16; d_gene: .; v_gene: TRBV19; CDR3nt: TGTGCCAGTAGTAGGCTCATTAGCGGTAACACCGGGGAGCTGTTTTTT; CDR3aa: CASSRLISGNTGELFF
j_gene: TRBJ2-3; abundance: .; len: 13; d_gene: .; v_gene: TRBV3-1/TRBV3-2; CDR3nt: TGTGCCAGCAGCCAAGGGACTTTTGATACGCAGTATTTT; CDR3aa: CASSQGTFDTQYF
j_gene: TRBJ1-3; abundance: .; len: 19; d_gene: TRBD1; v_gene: TRBV7-9; CDR3nt: TGTGCCAGCAGCCCGATCTCCGCCGGACAGGGGATTAGTGGAAACACCATATATTTT; CDR3aa: CASSPISAGQGISGNTIYF
j_gene: TRBJ1-2; abundance: .; len: 16; d_gene: .; v_gene: TRBV15; CDR3nt: TGTGCCACCAGCAGAGATCTCTTGAGTACGTACTATGGCTACACCTTC; CDR3aa: CATSRDLLSTYYGYTF
j_gene: TRBJ1-1; abundance: once; len: 19; d_gene: TRBD1; v_gene: TRBV19; CDR3nt: TGTGCCAGTAGTCGGACACCGGGACAGGGCCGCCCATTTACCGCTGAAGCTTTCTTT; CDR3aa: CASSRTPGQGRPFTAEAFF
j_gene: TRBJ1-4; abundance: .; len: 14; d_gene: TRBD1; v_gene: TRBV5-5; CDR3nt: TGTGCCAGCAGCTTGATACAGGGGGACGAAAAACTGTTTTTT; CDR3aa: CASSLIQGDEKLFF
j_gene: TRBJ2-1; abundance: once; len: 16; d_gene: TRBD2; v_gene: TRBV19; CDR3nt: TGTGCCAGTAGTATAGCGCCTAGCGGGAGTTACAATGAGCAGTTCTTC; CDR3aa: CASSIAPSGSYNEQFF
j_gene: TRBJ1-3; abundance: .; len: 17; d_gene: .; v_gene: TRBV18; CDR3nt: TGTGCCAGCTCACCCGGGGATGCGAGTCTCTCTGGAAACACCATATATTTT; CDR3aa: CASSPGDASLSGNTIYF
j_gene: TRBJ2-3; abundance: .; len: 15; d_gene: TRBD2; v_gene: TRBV3-1/TRBV3-2; CDR3nt: TGTGCCAGCAGCCCTAGCGGGAGAAGCACAGATACGCAGTATTTT; CDR3aa: CASSPSGRSTDTQYF
j_gene: TRBJ2-1; abundance: .; len: 20; d_gene: TRBD2; v_gene: TRBV2; CDR3nt: TGTGCCAGCGGAAGTCGACTAGCGGGGGGCTTATTGAGCTCCTACAATGAGCAGTTCTTC; CDR3aa: CASGSRLAGGLLSSYNEQFF
j_gene: TRBJ2-5; abundance: .; len: 15; d_gene: TRBD1; v_gene: TRBV5-1; CDR3nt: TGCGCCAGCAGCCCGGGGACAGGGGCTCAAGAGACCCAGTACTTC; CDR3aa: CASSPGTGAQETQYF
j_gene: TRBJ1-1; abundance: .; len: 15; d_gene: TRBD1; v_gene: TRBV18; CDR3nt: TGTGCCAGCTCACCAGTGACAGGGGTCAACACTGAAGCTTTCTTT; CDR3aa: CASSPVTGVNTEAFF
j_gene: TRBJ2-1; abundance: .; len: 15; d_gene: TRBD2; v_gene: TRBV15; CDR3nt: TGTGCCACCAGCAGAATGGGACTAGTTTACAATGAGCAGTTCTTC; CDR3aa: CATSRMGLVYNEQFF
j_gene: TRBJ1-2; abundance: .; len: 13; d_gene: .; v_gene: TRBV5-6; CDR3nt: TGTGCCAGCAGCTTGGAAGGGGCAGCCCCCTACACCTTC; CDR3aa: CASSLEGAAPYTF
j_gene: TRBJ2-2; abundance: .; len: 22; d_gene: TRBD1; v_gene: TRBV7-8; CDR3nt: TGTGCCAGCAGCCCAGGTATTCGGACAGGGGGCCTCCTCGATCGTCTCACCGGGGAGCTGTTTTTT; CDR3aa: CASSPGIRTGGLLDRLTGELFF
j_gene: TRBJ1-1; abundance: once; len: 15; d_gene: TRBD1; v_gene: TRBV5-8; CDR3nt: TGTGCCAGCACTGAGGGGACAGGTGCGGACACTGAAGCTTTCTTT; CDR3aa: CASTEGTGADTEAFF
j_gene: TRBJ1-5; abundance: .; len: 13; d_gene: .; v_gene: TRBV19; CDR3nt: TGTGCCAGTAGTATTAGGGGGGGCCAGCCCCAGCATTTT; CDR3aa: CASSIRGGQPQHF
j_gene: TRBJ2-5; abundance: .; len: 14; d_gene: TRBD2; v_gene: TRBV3-1/TRBV3-2; CDR3nt: TGTGCCAGCAGCCAAAGCGGGGCGCAAGAGACCCAGTACTTC; CDR3aa: CASSQSGAQETQYF
j_gene: TRBJ2-3; abundance: .; len: 16; d_gene: TRBD2; v_gene: TRBV10-3; CDR3nt: TGTGCCATCAGGGGGACTAGCGGGAGGCCGTCTGATACGCAGTATTTT; CDR3aa: CAIRGTSGRPSDTQYF
j_gene: TRBJ1-2; abundance: .; len: 13; d_gene: .; v_gene: TRBV12-3/TRBV12-4; CDR3nt: TGTGCCAGCAGGCCAGGACAGAGCTATGGCTACACCTTC; CDR3aa: CASRPGQSYGYTF
j_gene: TRBJ2-1; abundance: .; len: 15; d_gene: TRBD2; v_gene: TRBV3-1/TRBV3-2; CDR3nt: TGTGCCAGCAGCCAAGAGCGGGAGGGGTACAATGAGCAGTTCTTC; CDR3aa: CASSQEREGYNEQFF
j_gene: TRBJ1-6; abundance: once; len: 13; d_gene: TRBD1; v_gene: TRBV6-5; CDR3nt: TGTGCCAGCAGAGGACAGGGAGATTCACCCCTCCACTTT; CDR3aa: CASRGQGDSPLHF
j_gene: TRBJ2-1; abundance: .; len: 16; d_gene: TRBD2; v_gene: TRBV9; CDR3nt: TGTGCCAGCAGCGCAGGATTGGGGCTAGCGGTCAATGAGCAGTTCTTC; CDR3aa: CASSAGLGLAVNEQFF
j_gene: TRBJ1-1; abundance: .; len: 14; d_gene: .; v_gene: TRBV19; CDR3nt: TGTGCCAGTACGATTATGACAGGCGCCACTGAAGCTTTCTTT; CDR3aa: CASTIMTGATEAFF
j_gene: TRBJ2-1; abundance: .; len: 13; d_gene: .; v_gene: TRBV5-1; CDR3nt: TGCGCCAGCAGCTTGCGGACAGACAATGAGCAGTTCTTC; CDR3aa: CASSLRTDNEQFF
j_gene: TRBJ1-4; abundance: .; len: 15; d_gene: .; v_gene: TRBV18; CDR3nt: TGTGCCAGCTCACCACAAACAGGCCTCAATGAAAAACTGTTTTTT; CDR3aa: CASSPQTGLNEKLFF
j_gene: TRBJ1-6; abundance: .; len: 18; d_gene: TRBD1; v_gene: TRBV7-9; CDR3nt: TGTGCCAGCAGCTCAACCGGGACAGGGAGGAGTTGGAATTCACCCCTCCACTTT; CDR3aa: CASSSTGTGRSWNSPLHF
j_gene: TRBJ2-1; abundance: .; len: 17; d_gene: TRBD2; v_gene: TRBV5-6; CDR3nt: TGTGCCAGCAGCTTGATGGGGTCTAGCGGGGGGTACAATGAGCAGTTCTTC; CDR3aa: CASSLMGSSGGYNEQFF
j_gene: TRBJ1-3; abundance: .; len: 15; d_gene: TRBD1; v_gene: TRBV23-1; CDR3nt: TGCGCCAGCAGTACTGGGGGACAGGGTGGAAACACCATATATTTT; CDR3aa: CASSTGGQGGNTIYF
j_gene: TRBJ2-3; abundance: .; len: 17; d_gene: .; v_gene: TRBV7-2; CDR3nt: TGTGCCAGCAGCTCAGGAGGTCTGGCTACCATCACAGATACGCAGTATTTT; CDR3aa: CASSSGGLATITDTQYF
j_gene: TRBJ2-2; abundance: .; len: 17; d_gene: TRBD1; v_gene: TRBV24-1; CDR3nt: TGTGCCACCAGTGCTATAAATCAGGGGGCTGTGGCCGGGGAGCTGTTTTTT; CDR3aa: CATSAINQGAVAGELFF
j_gene: TRBJ1-2; abundance: .; len: 15; d_gene: .; v_gene: TRBV29-1; CDR3nt: TGCAGCGTTGAAGGGTTGACAGAGCGTAACTATGGCTACACCTTC; CDR3aa: CSVEGLTERNYGYTF
j_gene: TRBJ2-7; abundance: .; len: 14; d_gene: .; v_gene: TRBV6-5; CDR3nt: TGTGCCAGCAGAGGGGCCCAAATTTCCTACGAGCAGTACTTC; CDR3aa: CASRGAQISYEQYF
j_gene: TRBJ1-5; abundance: .; len: 14; d_gene: .; v_gene: TRBV6-5; CDR3nt: TGTGCCAGCAGTTCGGAGCAATATACTCAGCCCCAGCATTTT; CDR3aa: CASSSEQYTQPQHF
j_gene: TRBJ1-3; abundance: .; len: 16; d_gene: TRBD1; v_gene: TRBV6-6; CDR3nt: TGTGCCAGCAACAGACAGGGGCCCAACTCTGGAAACACCATATATTTT; CDR3aa: CASNRQGPNSGNTIYF